This T cell receptor beta chain was captured by sequencing in a study of PD-1 blockade in classical Hodgkin lymphoma. There was relapse after autologous stem cell transplantation in every patient, and there was variation in brentuximab vedotin exposure. The assay was immunoSEQ multiplex PCR, and TCRdb's table has in-frame clones only and misses some. Of approximately 24,000 clones in the sample, 80% to 90% were seen once. Germline CDR1 is MDHEN and CDR2 is SYDVKM. Unmatched junction bases numbered 5, after V lost 6 bases and J lost 5 bases. This CDR3 contains 14 residues. Material: peripheral blood mononuclear cells (PBMCs), obtained at baseline. The chain links TRBV28 to TRBJ2-2, with 8 bases that match TRBD2. This receptor was taken from a human donor with classical Hodgkin lymphoma. CDR3 protein: CASRVAGTTGELFF. The DNA for the CDR3 is TGTGCCAGCAGGGTAGCGGGGACTACCGGGGAGCTGTTTTTT.